The 23 T cell receptor beta chains in this list originate from one sample, sequenced in a study of Graves' ophthalmopathy and Graves' hyperthyroidism. Beta-chain TCR CDR3 regions were amplified from RNA transcripts. HTBI primers primed a first-round RT-PCR, and a second-round multiplex PCR followed. Using its own MiXCR run on the multiplex PCR reads, TCRdb lists one record per CDR3 protein. The table has roughly 700,000 distinct CDR3 sequences, 40% seen once. The sequencing sample was made of peripheral blood. The origin of the receptors is an adult man with Graves' ophthalmopathy.

The table lists this clonotype with a few counts. As DNA, the CDR3 is TGTGCCAGCAGCTTAGCGGGACTGACTTATGGCTACACCTTC. It translates to CASSLAGLTYGYTF. The chain links TRBV7-8 to TRBJ1-2, with D tentatively TRBD1 (5 bases). The CDR3 loop spans 14 amino acids. V lost 0 bases to trimming and J lost 5 bases, with 10 bases between them. The germline gives CDR1 SGHVS, CDR2 FQNEAQ.

This clonotype was seen only once. At one boundary the junction diverges from the germline segment, which might be a read error. This chain joins TRBV7-3 and TRBJ1-6, with D tentatively TRBD1 (5 bases). Looked up from germline, CDR1 is SGHTA and CDR2 is FQGTGA. The CDR3 spans 15 residues. The DNA for the CDR3 is TGTGCCAGCAGCTTAAACGGGGGGTCTCAATCACCCCTCCGCTTT. Its protein is CASSLNGGSQSPLRF.

Concerning this clonotype: Just one base apart from a much larger clone, this may be a read error. The chain recombines TRBV7-9 with TRBJ2-5; 8 bases match TRBD2. V shed 5 bases and J 4 bases; nucleotides not matched to a gene: 6. The CDR3 is made up of 14 amino acids. Germline lookup yields CDR1 SEHNR and CDR2 FQNEAQ (reference sequence). CDR3 amino acids: CASSHILAGETQYF. The CDR3 DNA follows: TGTGCCAGCAGCCACATTCTAGCGGGAGAGACCCAGTACTTC.

The genes are TRBV7-9 and TRBJ1-1; D is undetermined. With 8 bases removed from V and 0 bases from J, the gap between germline ends came to 19 bases. There are 16 residues in the CDR3. In germline, CDR1 is SEHNR, CDR2 FQNEAQ (reference sequence). CDR3 nucleotide sequence: TGTGCCAGCTCACCACCGGCGATCAGAATGAACACTGAAGCTTTCTTT. Translating it yields CASSPPAIRMNTEAFF.

A word on this clonotype: A read error may produce the germline difference seen at one junction end. The chain uses TRBV10-3 and TRBJ1-2; 7 nucleotides agree with TRBD1. The germline V gene encodes CDR1 ENHRY and CDR2 SYGVKD. The CDR3 loop spans 12 amino acids. The CDR3 DNA sequence: TGTGCCATCAGTGTGACGAACAGGGGAAGACAGTTC. Its translation: CAISVTNRGRQF.

In this sample, this clonotype turned up a few times. J is TRBJ1-2 and V is TRBV19, with TRBD1 matching 7 bases. Germline CDR1 LNHDA, CDR2 SQIVND (reference sequence). With V trimmed by 5 bases and J by 0 bases, 6 bases remained unmatched. The CDR3 totals 15 residues. Here the CDR3 DNA reads TGTGCCAGTAGTCGAACAGGGGCCCCTAACTATGGCTACACCTTC. Amino acid sequence: CASSRTGAPNYGYTF.

This clonotype was found many times. V is TRBV7-2 and J is TRBJ2-7, with 9 positions matching TRBD2. This CDR3 has 12 residues. The J segment lost 7 bases and the V segment lost 3 bases, leaving 1 base of the junction unmatched. The V gene's germline CDR1 is SGHTA and CDR2 FQGNSA. CDR3 coding DNA: TGTGCCAGCAGCTTGACTAGCGGAGAGCAGTACTTC. Its translation is CASSLTSGEQYF.

The CDR3 nucleotides read TGTGCCAGCAGCCAAGCTGAGGACCTAAATGAAAAACTGTTTTTT. This encodes CASSQAEDLNEKLFF. This chain links TRBV4-2 with TRBJ1-4; D gene uncertain. This CDR3 is built from 15 residues. Germline V lookup: CDR1 LGHNA, CDR2 YNFKEQ. The V gene lost 1 base and the J gene lost 5 bases, with 11 bases spanning the gap.

This clonotype was detected a few times. J is TRBJ1-6 and V is TRBV19; D ambiguous. Trimming stripped 1 base from V and 0 bases from J, with 10 bases between. Germline lookup yields CDR1 LNHDA and CDR2 SQIVND (reference sequence). The CDR3 is 17 amino acids. CDR3: CASSIVQTDSYNSPLHF. As DNA, the CDR3 is TGTGCCAGTAGTATAGTCCAGACGGACTCCTATAATTCACCCCTCCACTTT. Full variable domain (missing parts from reference TRBV19 and TRBJ1-6): DGGITQSPKYLFRKEGQNVTLSCEQNLNHDAMYWYRQDPGQGLRLIYYSQIVNDFQKGDIAEGYSVSREKKESFPLTVTSAQKNPTAFYLCASSIVQTDSYNSPLHFGNGTRLTVT.

At least ten counts were recorded for this clonotype. This chain joins TRBV5-8 and TRBJ2-5; D ambiguous. Looked up from germline, CDR1 is SGHTS and CDR2 is YDEGEE. There are 13 residues in the CDR3. Trimming took 5 bases from V and 5 from J, leaving 13 bases between them. CDR3 in amino acids: CASSISGLETQYF. CDR3 nucleotide sequence: TGTGCCAGCAGTATATCAGGTTTGGAGACCCAGTACTTC.

Concerning this clonotype: A read error may produce the germline difference seen at one junction end. V and J are TRBV7-3 and TRBJ2-3; D is uncertain. From germline, CDR1 is SGHTA and CDR2 FQGTGA. The CDR3 totals 14 residues. The chain's CDR3 is CASSLTVWADTQYF. CDR3 sequence (DNA): TGTGCCAGCAGCCTAACGGTATGGGCAGATACGCAGTATTTT.

At least ten counts were recorded for this clonotype. The gene calls are TRBV24-1 and TRBJ1-2; D may be TRBD1 (5 bases). The germline V gene has CDR1 KGHDR and CDR2 SFDVKD. The CDR3 length is 13 residues. V was cut by 7 bases and J by 5 bases, with 13 bases left in between. The CDR3 nucleotides read TGTGCCACCAGCCGGGACGAGGGTTATGGCTACACCTTC. This encodes CATSRDEGYGYTF.

Only a few counts were recorded for this clonotype. V and J are TRBV7-9 and TRBJ1-1; D is unclear. V lost 4 bases and J lost 0, with 9 bases in between. This CDR3 has 14 residues. Germline V lookup: CDR1 SEHNR, CDR2 FQNEAQ (reference sequence). CDR3 bases: TGTGCCAGCAGCTCTCACAGCATGAACACTGAAGCTTTCTTT. Its translation: CASSSHSMNTEAFF.

On this clonotype: A read error is possible here, since a much larger clone lies one base away. This sequence joins TRBV7-2 and TRBJ1-4; 8 nucleotides align to TRBD1. There are 15 residues in the CDR3. The germline V gene encodes CDR1 SGHTA and CDR2 FQGNSA. V shed 5 bases, J shed 8 bases, and the junction held 10 bases outside the gene matches. The DNA for the CDR3 is TGTGCCAGCAGCGTAGGGACAGGATTTAACGAAAAACTGTTTTTT. Its translation is CASSVGTGFNEKLFF.

CDR3 nucleotide sequence: TGTGCCAGCAGCCAATCCGACAGGGATGAAGCTTTCTTT. Translating gives CASSQSDRDEAFF. The chain recombines TRBV13 with TRBJ1-1, with 7 positions matching TRBD1. V gave up 5 bases and J gave up 7 bases; unmatched junction bases: 7. CDR1 is PRHDT and CDR2 is FYEKMQ in the germline V gene (reference sequence). This CDR3 region has 13 residues.

The chain links TRBV29-1 to TRBJ1-2, with a weak D call TRBD1 (6 bases). V lost 4 bases to trimming and J lost 8 bases, with 11 bases between them. The germline CDR1 and CDR2 sequences are SQVTM and ANQGSEA. CDR3 length: 11 residues. The CDR3 region has the DNA TGCAGCGTTGGACGGGGGCACGGCTACACCTTC. Translated: CSVGRGHGYTF.

The chain's CDR3 is CAISGGQGAYYGYTF. The CDR3 nucleotides read TGTGCCATCAGTGGGGGTCAGGGGGCGTACTATGGCTACACCTTC. The chain has TRBV10-3 and TRBJ1-2; 8 bases map to TRBD1. V shed 4 bases and J 3 bases; nucleotides not matched to a gene: 7. CDR1 is ENHRY and CDR2 is SYGVKD in the germline V gene. This CDR3 region has 15 residues.

The gene calls are TRBV6-5 and TRBJ1-1; TRBD1 matches 8 bases. Unmatched junction bases numbered 0, after V lost 1 base and J lost 5 bases. This CDR3 region has 13 residues. Germline-derived CDR1 and CDR2 are MNHEY and SVGAGI. CDR3 in DNA: TGTGCCAGCAGTTACTACAGGGGGACTGAAGCTTTCTTT. Amino acids: CASSYYRGTEAFF.

There are many counts of this clonotype. The CDR3 DNA is TGTGCCAGCAGGACGTCGGAGACCCAGTACTTC. Translation gives CASRTSETQYF. V and J are TRBV12-3 or TRBV12-4 and TRBJ2-5; D gene uncertain. V lost 6 bases and J lost 5, with 7 bases in between. CDR3 size: 11 residues.

J is TRBJ1-1 and V is TRBV29-1; TRBD1 matches at 8 bases. CDR3 length equals 14 residues. Germline V lookup: CDR1 SQVTM, CDR2 ANQGSEA. Trimming at V came to 4 bases and at J to 0 bases, leaving 4 bases not matched to a gene. For the CDR3, the DNA is TGCAGCGTTGGCCGGGACAGGATGAACACTGAAGCTTTCTTT. Translating it yields CSVGRDRMNTEAFF.

The chain couples TRBV25-1 to TRBJ1-6, with D uncertain. V was cut by 2 bases and J by 9 bases, with 14 bases left in between. Germline V gene data show CDR1 as MGHDK and CDR2 as SYGVNS. CDR3 size: 15 residues. CDR3 in amino acids: CASSETEGWGSPLHF. Here the CDR3 DNA reads TGTGCCAGCAGTGAAACAGAGGGTTGGGGTTCACCCCTCCACTTT.

This clonotype was seen at least ten times. This chain uses TRBV5-5 with TRBJ1-5; D not resolved. V was trimmed by 7 bases and J by 3 bases, leaving 14 bases between them. The germline CDR1 and CDR2 sequences are SGHKS and YYEKEE (reference sequence). This CDR3 comprises 14 residues. In nucleotides, the CDR3 is TGTGCCAGCCGCACCAGCAGACTCAATCAGCCCCAGCATTTT. It encodes CASRTSRLNQPQHF. Full variable domain (rest looked up from reference TRBV5-5 and TRBJ1-5): DAGVTQSPTHLIKTRGQQVTLRCSPISGHKSVSWYQQVLGQGPQFIFQYYEKEERGRGNFPDRFSARQFPNYSSELNVNALLLGDSALYLCASRTSRLNQPQHFGDGTRLSIL.

This clonotype was seen many times. The chain couples TRBV7-2 to TRBJ2-5, with D uncertain. Germline values: CDR1 SGHTA, CDR2 FQGNSA. The V end was cut by 4 bases, the J end by 5 bases, with 14 bases between. The CDR3 contains 14 residues. The CDR3 protein is CASSSNLRQETQYF. The CDR3 region has the DNA TGTGCCAGCAGCTCCAATTTACGGCAGGAGACCCAGTACTTC.